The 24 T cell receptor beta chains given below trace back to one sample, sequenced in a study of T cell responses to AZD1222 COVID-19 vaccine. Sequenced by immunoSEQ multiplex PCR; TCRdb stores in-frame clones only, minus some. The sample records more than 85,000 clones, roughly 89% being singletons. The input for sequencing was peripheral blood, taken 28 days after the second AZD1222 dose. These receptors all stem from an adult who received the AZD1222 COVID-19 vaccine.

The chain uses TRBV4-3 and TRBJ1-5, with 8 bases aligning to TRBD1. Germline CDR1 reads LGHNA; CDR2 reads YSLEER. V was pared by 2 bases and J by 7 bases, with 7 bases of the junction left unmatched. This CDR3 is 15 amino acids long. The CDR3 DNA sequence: TGCGCCAGCAGCCAACAGACAGGGGCAGGGCAGCCCCAGCATTTT. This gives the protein CASSQQTGAGQPQHF.

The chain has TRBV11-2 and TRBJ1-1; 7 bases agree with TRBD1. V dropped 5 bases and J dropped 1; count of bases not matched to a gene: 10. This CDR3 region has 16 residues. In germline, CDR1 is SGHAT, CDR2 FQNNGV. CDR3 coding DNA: TGTGCCAGCAGCCCCCGTAGACAGGGAACGAACACTGAAGCTTTCTTT. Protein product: CASSPRRQGTNTEAFF.

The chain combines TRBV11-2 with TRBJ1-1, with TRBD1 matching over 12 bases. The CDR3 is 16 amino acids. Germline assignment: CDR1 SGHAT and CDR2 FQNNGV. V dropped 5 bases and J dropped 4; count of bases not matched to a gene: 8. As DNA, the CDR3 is TGTGCCAGCAGCCCCCCGGGACAGGGGGCGAGCACTGAAGCTTTCTTT. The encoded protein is CASSPPGQGASTEAFF.

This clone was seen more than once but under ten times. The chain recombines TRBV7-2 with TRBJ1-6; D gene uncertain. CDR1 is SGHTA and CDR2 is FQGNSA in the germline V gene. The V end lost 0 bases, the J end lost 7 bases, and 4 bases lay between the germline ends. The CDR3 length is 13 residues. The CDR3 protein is CASSLALNSPLHF. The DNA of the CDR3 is TGTGCCAGCAGCTTAGCGTTAAATTCACCCCTCCACTTT.

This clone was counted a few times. Written as DNA, the CDR3 is TGTGCCAGTAGTATGGCAGGGACCTACTATGGCTACACCTTC. Its protein is CASSMAGTYYGYTF. This sequence joins TRBV19 and TRBJ1-2, with a weak D call TRBD1 (5 bases). V lost 3 bases and J 3 bases, leaving 11 bases between the germline ends. The length of the CDR3 is 14 residues. CDR1 and CDR2 (germline): LNHDA, SQIVND (reference sequence).

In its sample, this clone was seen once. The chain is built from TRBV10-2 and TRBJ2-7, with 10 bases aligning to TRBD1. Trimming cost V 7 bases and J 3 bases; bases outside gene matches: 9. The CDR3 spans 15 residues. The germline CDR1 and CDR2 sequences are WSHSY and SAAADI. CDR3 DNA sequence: TGCGCCAGCACCGAGACCGGGACAGGGGTCTACGAGCAGTACTTC. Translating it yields CASTETGTGVYEQYF.

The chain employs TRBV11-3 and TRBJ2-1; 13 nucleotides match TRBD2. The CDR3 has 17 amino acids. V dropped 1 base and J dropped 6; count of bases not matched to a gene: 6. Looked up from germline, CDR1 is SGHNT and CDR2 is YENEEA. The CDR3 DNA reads TGTGCCAGCAGCTTAGCCTCCACTAGCGGGAGGGCCAATGAGCAGTTCTTC. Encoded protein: CASSLASTSGRANEQFF.

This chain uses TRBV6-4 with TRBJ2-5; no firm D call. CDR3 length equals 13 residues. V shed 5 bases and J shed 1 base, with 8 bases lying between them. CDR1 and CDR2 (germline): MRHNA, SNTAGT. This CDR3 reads CASSRETQETQYF. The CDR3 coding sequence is TGTGCCAGCAGTAGGGAAACCCAAGAGACCCAGTACTTC.

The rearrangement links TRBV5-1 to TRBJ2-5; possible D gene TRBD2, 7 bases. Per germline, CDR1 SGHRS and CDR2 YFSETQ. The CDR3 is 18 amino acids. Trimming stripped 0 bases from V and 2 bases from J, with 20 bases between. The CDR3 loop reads CASSLARGASFDQETQYF. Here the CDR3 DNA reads TGCGCCAGCAGCTTGGCCCGGGGGGCTAGCTTTGATCAAGAGACCCAGTACTTC.

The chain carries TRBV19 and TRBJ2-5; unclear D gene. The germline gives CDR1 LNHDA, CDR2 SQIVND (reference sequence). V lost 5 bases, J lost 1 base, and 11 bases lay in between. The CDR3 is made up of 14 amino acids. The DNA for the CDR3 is TGTGCCAGTAGTCCGCAGACCTTCCAAGAGACCCAGTACTTC. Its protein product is CASSPQTFQETQYF.

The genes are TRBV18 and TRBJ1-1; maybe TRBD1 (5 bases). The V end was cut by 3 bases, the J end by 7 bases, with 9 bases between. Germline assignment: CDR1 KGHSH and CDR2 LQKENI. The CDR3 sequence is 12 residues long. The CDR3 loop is CASSPRTSEAFF. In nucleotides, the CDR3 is TGTGCCAGCTCACCTCGGACAAGTGAAGCTTTCTTT.

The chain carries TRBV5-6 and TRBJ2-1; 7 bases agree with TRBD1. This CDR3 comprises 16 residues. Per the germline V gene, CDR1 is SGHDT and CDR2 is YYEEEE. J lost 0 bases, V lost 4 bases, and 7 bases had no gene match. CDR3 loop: CASSTPGQPSYNEQFF. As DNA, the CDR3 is TGTGCCAGCAGCACCCCGGGACAGCCCTCCTACAATGAGCAGTTCTTC.

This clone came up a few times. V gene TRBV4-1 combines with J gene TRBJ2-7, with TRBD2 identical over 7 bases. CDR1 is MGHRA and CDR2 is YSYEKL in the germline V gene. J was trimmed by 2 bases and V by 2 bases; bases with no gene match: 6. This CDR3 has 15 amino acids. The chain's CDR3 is CASSQIASGPYEQYF. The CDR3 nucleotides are TGCGCCAGCAGCCAAATAGCTAGCGGCCCCTACGAGCAGTACTTC.

The CDR3 nucleotides are TGTGCCAGCTCACACGGGGAGGTAGAAAAACTGTTTTTT. It specifies CASSHGEVEKLFF. This chain connects TRBV18 to TRBJ1-4; no definite D call. V was trimmed by 4 bases and J by 8 bases, leaving 11 bases between them. Germline lookup yields CDR1 KGHSH and CDR2 LQKENI. This CDR3 spans 13 amino acids.

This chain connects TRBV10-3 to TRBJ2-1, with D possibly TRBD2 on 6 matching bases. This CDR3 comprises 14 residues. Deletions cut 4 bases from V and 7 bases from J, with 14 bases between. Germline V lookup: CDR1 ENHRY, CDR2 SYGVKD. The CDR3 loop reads CAISGRGLENEQFF. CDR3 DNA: TGTGCCATCAGTGGGAGGGGCCTCGAGAATGAGCAGTTCTTC.

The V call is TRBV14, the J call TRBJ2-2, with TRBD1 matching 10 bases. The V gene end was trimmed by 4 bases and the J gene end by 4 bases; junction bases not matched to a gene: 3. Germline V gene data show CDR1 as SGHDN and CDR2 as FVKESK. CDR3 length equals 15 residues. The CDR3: CASSRGQGITGELFF. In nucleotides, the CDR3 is TGTGCCAGCAGCCGGGGACAGGGGATCACCGGGGAGCTGTTTTTT.

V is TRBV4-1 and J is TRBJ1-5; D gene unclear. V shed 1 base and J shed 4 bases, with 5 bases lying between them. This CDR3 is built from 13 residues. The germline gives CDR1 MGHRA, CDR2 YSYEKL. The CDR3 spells CASSQVLNQPQHF. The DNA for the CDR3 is TGCGCCAGCAGCCAAGTTCTGAATCAGCCCCAGCATTTT.

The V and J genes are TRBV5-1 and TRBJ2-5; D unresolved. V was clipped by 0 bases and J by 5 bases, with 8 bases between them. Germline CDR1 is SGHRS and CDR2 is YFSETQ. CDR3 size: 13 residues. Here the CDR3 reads CASSLGVLETQYF. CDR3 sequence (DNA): TGCGCCAGCAGCTTGGGCGTTTTGGAGACCCAGTACTTC.

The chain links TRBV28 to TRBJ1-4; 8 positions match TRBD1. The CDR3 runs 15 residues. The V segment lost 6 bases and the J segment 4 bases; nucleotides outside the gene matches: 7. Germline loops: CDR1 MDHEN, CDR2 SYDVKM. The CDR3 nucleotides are TGTGCCAGCAGGTCCGACAGGGGCTATAATGAAAAACTGTTTTTT. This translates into CASRSDRGYNEKLFF.

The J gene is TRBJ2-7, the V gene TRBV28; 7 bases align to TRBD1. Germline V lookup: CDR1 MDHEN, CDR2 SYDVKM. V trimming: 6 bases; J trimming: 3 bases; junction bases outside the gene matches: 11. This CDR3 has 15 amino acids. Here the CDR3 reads CASSPVQGFGYEQYF. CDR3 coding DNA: TGTGCCAGCAGCCCGGTACAGGGGTTCGGCTACGAGCAGTACTTC.

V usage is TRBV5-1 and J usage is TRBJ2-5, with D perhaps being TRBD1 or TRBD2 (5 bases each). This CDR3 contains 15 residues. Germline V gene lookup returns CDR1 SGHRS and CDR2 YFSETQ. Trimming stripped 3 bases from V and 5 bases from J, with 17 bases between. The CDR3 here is CASSSQVGPLETQYF. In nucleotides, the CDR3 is TGCGCCAGCAGCTCTCAGGTGGGACCGTTGGAGACCCAGTACTTC. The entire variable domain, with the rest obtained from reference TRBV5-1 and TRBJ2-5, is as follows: KAGVTQTPRYLIKTRGQQVTLSCSPISGHRSVSWYQQTPGQGLQFLFEYFSETQRNKGNFPGRFSGRQFSNSRSEMNVSTLELGDSALYLCASSSQVGPLETQYFGPGTRLLVL.

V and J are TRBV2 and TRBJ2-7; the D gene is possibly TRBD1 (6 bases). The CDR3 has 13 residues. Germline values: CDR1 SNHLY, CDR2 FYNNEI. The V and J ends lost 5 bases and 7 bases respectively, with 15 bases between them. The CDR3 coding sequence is TGTGCCAGCAGTCCGAACAGGGCGTATGAGCAGTACTTC. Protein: CASSPNRAYEQYF.

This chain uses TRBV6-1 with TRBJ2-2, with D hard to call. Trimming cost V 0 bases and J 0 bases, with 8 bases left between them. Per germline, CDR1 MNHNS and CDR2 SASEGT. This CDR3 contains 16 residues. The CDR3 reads CASSEAVWSNTGELFF. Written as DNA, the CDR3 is TGTGCCAGCAGTGAAGCTGTATGGTCGAACACCGGGGAGCTGTTTTTT.

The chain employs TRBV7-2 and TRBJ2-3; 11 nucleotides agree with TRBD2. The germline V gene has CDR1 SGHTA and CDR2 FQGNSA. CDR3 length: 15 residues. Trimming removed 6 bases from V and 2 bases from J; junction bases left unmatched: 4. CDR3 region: CASSLTSGITDTQYF. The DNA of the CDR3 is TGTGCCAGCAGTCTGACTAGCGGGATCACAGATACGCAGTATTTT.